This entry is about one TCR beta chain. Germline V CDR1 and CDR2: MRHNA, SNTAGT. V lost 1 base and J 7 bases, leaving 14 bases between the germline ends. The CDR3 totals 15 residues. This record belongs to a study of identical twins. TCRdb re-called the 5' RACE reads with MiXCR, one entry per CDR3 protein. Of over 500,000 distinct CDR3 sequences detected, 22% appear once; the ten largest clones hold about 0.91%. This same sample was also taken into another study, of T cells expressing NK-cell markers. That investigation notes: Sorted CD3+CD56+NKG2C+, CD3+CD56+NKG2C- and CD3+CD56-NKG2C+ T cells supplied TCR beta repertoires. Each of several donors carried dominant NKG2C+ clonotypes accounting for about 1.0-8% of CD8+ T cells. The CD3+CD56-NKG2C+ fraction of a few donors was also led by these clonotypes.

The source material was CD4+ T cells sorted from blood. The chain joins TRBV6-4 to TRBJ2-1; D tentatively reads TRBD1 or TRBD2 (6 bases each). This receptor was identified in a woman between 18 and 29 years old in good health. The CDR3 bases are TGTGCCAGCAGTGACTTCGGGGGCCTTGTGAATGAGCAGTTCTTC. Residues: CASSDFGGLVNEQFF.